Listed below are T cell receptor beta chains from one sample, sequenced in a study of OX40 agonist ivuxolimab in advanced cancers. Clones were read by immunoSEQ multiplex PCR, and TCRdb kept only the in-frame ones, dropping some. This table holds 16,000 or so clones, around 88% found once. The sample in question was CD4+ or CD8+ T cells sorted from blood, obtained in a trial of the OX40 agonist ivuxolimab. The receptors come from an adult with an advanced solid tumor such as melanoma, head and neck, liver or kidney cancer. The CDR3 runs from the conserved cysteine through the conserved F or W. Fields, in order: D gene, clone size, V gene, J gene, CDR3 DNA, CDR3 protein. D genes are given only for firm matches. Some rows mark clone size as missing; the rest say once, few, many or name a class of expanded clone.

-	-	TRBV5-1	TRBJ1-1	TGCGCCAGCAGCACCGGTGGGGGGACTGAAGCTTTCTTT	CASSTGGGTEAFF
TRBD1	once	TRBV18	TRBJ2-1	TGTGCCAGCTCACTCTTGGGACAGGGTATGAATGAGCAGTTCTTC	CASSLLGQGMNEQFF
TRBD2	-	TRBV11-2	TRBJ2-5	TGTGCCAGCAGCTCCATAGCGGGAGTGGGAGAGACCCAGTACTTC	CASSSIAGVGETQYF
TRBD2	-	TRBV6-1	TRBJ2-3	TGTGCCAGCAGTGAAGCGGCGGGAGGGTCCCCAGATACGCAGTATTTT	CASSEAAGGSPDTQYF
-	-	TRBV7-9	TRBJ1-1	TGTGCCAGCAGCTCGAGGGTTAGGAACACTGAAGCTTTCTTT	CASSSRVRNTEAFF
-	few	TRBV11-2	TRBJ2-7	TGTGCCAGCAGCTATTCGGAATGGATGGAGCAGTACTTC	CASSYSEWMEQYF
-	-	TRBV18	TRBJ2-2	TGTGCCAGCTCACCCCCAGTGCACACCGGGGAGCTGTTTTTT	CASSPPVHTGELFF
-	once	TRBV21-1	TRBJ2-5	TGTGCCAGCAGCAAAACGACTAGCGGGAAACCGGGGTGGGAGACCCAGTACTTC	CASSKTTSGKPGWETQYF
-	-	TRBV6-5	TRBJ1-5	TGTGCCAGCAGTTACGTGGCCGATCAGCCCCAGCATTTT	CASSYVADQPQHF
TRBD1	-	TRBV4-1	TRBJ2-7	TGCGCCAGCAGCCGCGGGACAGGGAAATACGAGCAGTACTTC	CASSRGTGKYEQYF
-	once	TRBV7-2	TRBJ2-1	TGTGCCAGCAGCTTACTAGGGCTAGCGAAGTTCTTC	CASSLLGLAKFF
-	-	TRBV28	TRBJ1-3	TGTGCCAGCAGTATGCCGGCTCTAGGAAACACCATATATTTT	CASSMPALGNTIYF
TRBD1	-	TRBV28	TRBJ1-5	TGTGCCAGCAGGGACCGGGACAGAAGTTATAGCAATCAGCCCCAGCATTTT	CASRDRDRSYSNQPQHF
TRBD1	large	TRBV7-9	TRBJ1-1	TGTGCCAGCAGCCAAAACAGGGGCGCCAACACTGAAGCTTTCTTT	CASSQNRGANTEAFF
-	-	TRBV19	TRBJ1-5	TGTGCCAGTAAAGGAGGGGGGTCCGCCTCCAATCAGCCCCAGCATTTT	CASKGGGSASNQPQHF
-	-	TRBV30	TRBJ1-4	TGTGCCTGGAGTGGGTCCAGGTTCAATGAAAAACTGTTTTTT	CAWSGSRFNEKLFF
-	-	TRBV5-4	TRBJ2-7	TGTGCCAGCAGCGAAACCGGGACCCTAACAGGCGAGCAGTACTTC	CASSETGTLTGEQYF
TRBD1	-	TRBV11-2	TRBJ1-4	TGTGCCAGCAGCTCGGGACAGGGGGACGAAAAACTGTTTTTT	CASSSGQGDEKLFF
-	-	TRBV27	TRBJ2-7	TGTGCCAGCAGTACACGGGGTTTGAGGGAGCAGTACTTC	CASSTRGLREQYF
TRBD2	-	TRBV10-3	TRBJ2-3	TGTGCCATCAGTGAGTCGAAGCGGGAGGGCCGGGCAGATACGCAGTATTTT	CAISESKREGRADTQYF
-	once	TRBV30	TRBJ2-5	TGTGCCTGGAGTGTACAGGGAGAGACCCAGTACTTC	CAWSVQGETQYF
-	-	TRBV5-1	TRBJ2-7	TGCGCCAGCAGCTTGGTTCCAGGCCGCGAGCAGTACTTC	CASSLVPGREQYF
-	few	TRBV20-1	TRBJ2-7	TGCAGTGCTAGTAACCCTATGGAGCAGTACTTC	CSASNPMEQYF
-	-	TRBV7-3	TRBJ2-7	TGTGCCAGCAGCTTAAGGACTACCGGGAATTACGAGCAGTACTTC	CASSLRTTGNYEQYF
-	-	TRBV19	TRBJ2-7	TGTGCCAGTAGTAAACGGACGGCCCGTCCCCCCTACGAGCAGTACTTC	CASSKRTARPPYEQYF
-	-	TRBV11-2	TRBJ2-1	TGTGCCAGCACCGAGGGGGGGGATTTTTATGAGCAGTTCTTC	CASTEGGDFYEQFF
-	-	TRBV6-6	TRBJ2-7	TGTGCCAGCAGACCCCGACAGGACTCCTACGAGCAGTACTTC	CASRPRQDSYEQYF
-	few	TRBV18	TRBJ1-1	TGTGCCAGCAGGGAGGGTAACACTGAAGCTTTCTTT	CASREGNTEAFF
TRBD2	-	TRBV10-3	TRBJ2-2	TGTGCCATCAGTGCGAAGACTAGCGGGACGGGCACCGGGGAGCTGTTTTTT	CAISAKTSGTGTGELFF
-	-	TRBV7-2	TRBJ2-1	TGTGCCAGCAGCACGGGCGGACGAGCTGAGCAGTTCTTC	CASSTGGRAEQFF
TRBD1	-	TRBV10-3	TRBJ2-1	TGTGCCATCAGTGAGTCGGACAGGGGATCCTACAATGAGCAGTTCTTC	CAISESDRGSYNEQFF
TRBD2	-	TRBV29-1	TRBJ2-7	TGCAGCGTTGCGGGACTAGCGACCTACGAGCAGTACTTC	CSVAGLATYEQYF
-	-	TRBV7-6	TRBJ2-1	TGTGCCAGCAGCGACGACTCTTCCAGCTCCTACAATGAGCAGTTCTTC	CASSDDSSSSYNEQFF
TRBD2	-	TRBV19	TRBJ2-7	TGTGCCAGTAGTATGACGGGACTAGCGGTCTACGAGCAGTACTTC	CASSMTGLAVYEQYF
-	-	TRBV20-1	TRBJ1-1	TGCAGTGCTAGACAGAACACTGAAGCTTTCTTT	CSARQNTEAFF
TRBD2	-	TRBV19	TRBJ2-5	TGTGCCAGTACGCGTGGACTAGCCCCCGGAGAGACCCAGTACTTC	CASTRGLAPGETQYF
-	-	TRBV7-2	TRBJ2-1	TGTGCCAGCAGCTTACGGGACGCCGGCTACAATGAGCAGTTCTTC	CASSLRDAGYNEQFF
TRBD1	-	TRBV7-8	TRBJ2-7	TGTGCCAGCAGCTTAGATGAGGGGGCCGAGACCGAGCAGTACTTC	CASSLDEGAETEQYF
-	few	TRBV6-1	TRBJ2-3	TGTGCCAGCACACGAGCCGCCGGTTCGGATACGCAGTATTTT	CASTRAAGSDTQYF
-	-	TRBV5-6	TRBJ1-2	TGTGCCAGCAGCTTGGAGGGTTTCTATGGCTACACCTTC	CASSLEGFYGYTF
TRBD1	-	TRBV29-1	TRBJ2-1	TGCAGCGTTAGGACAGGTTTTGATGAGCAGTTCTTC	CSVRTGFDEQFF
TRBD2	once	TRBV6-5	TRBJ2-7	TGTGCCAGCAGTTACGACCGCGGGACTAGCTCCTACGAGCAGTACTTC	CASSYDRGTSSYEQYF
-	-	TRBV30	TRBJ2-2	TGTGCCTGGAGCCTCATCCAAGGGCGGGCCGGGGAGCTGTTTTTT	CAWSLIQGRAGELFF
TRBD1	-	TRBV4-2	TRBJ2-7	TGTGCCAGCAGCCAGGGTACCCCGGGACAGGGGGCCCCCGAGCAGTACTTC	CASSQGTPGQGAPEQYF
-	-	TRBV28	TRBJ1-1	TGTGCCAGCAAACCCCGGGAAAACACTGAAGCTTTCTTT	CASKPRENTEAFF
-	-	TRBV5-4	TRBJ2-7	TGTGCCAGCAGCTTGCCAAGCGAGAGGAGCTCCTACGAGCAGTACTTC	CASSLPSERSSYEQYF
-	-	TRBV5-1	TRBJ2-1	TGCGCCAGCAGCGCATCAGGGCCTCCGGCCTCCAATGAGCAGTTCTTC	CASSASGPPASNEQFF
-	-	TRBV9	TRBJ1-2	TGTGCCAGCAGCGCCACCGGGACGGTCTATGGCTACACCTTC	CASSATGTVYGYTF
-	-	TRBV20-1	TRBJ2-1	TGCAGTGCTAGAGACGTTAATGAGCAGTTCTTC	CSARDVNEQFF
-	-	TRBV28	TRBJ2-3	TGTGCCAGCATCCCCTCGGCAGGGAGCACAGATACGCAGTATTTT	CASIPSAGSTDTQYF
-	-	TRBV5-1	TRBJ1-3	TGCGCCAGCAGCTTGGGTGGGGGCGCTGGCCGAAACACCATATATTTT	CASSLGGGAGRNTIYF
-	once	TRBV7-2	TRBJ2-7	TGTGCCAGCAGCCCGCACTTCTCTAAGCACTACGAGCAGTACTTC	CASSPHFSKHYEQYF
-	-	TRBV19	TRBJ2-2	TGTGCCAGTAAGGGGGAAACCGGGGAGCTGTTTTTT	CASKGETGELFF
TRBD1	-	TRBV2	TRBJ1-2	TGTGCCAGCATTAAACAGGGGGCGGGCTATGGCTACACCTTC	CASIKQGAGYGYTF
TRBD1	-	TRBV27	TRBJ2-7	TGTGCCAGCAAACTAACGGACAGGGGGCCCTACGAGCAGTACTTC	CASKLTDRGPYEQYF